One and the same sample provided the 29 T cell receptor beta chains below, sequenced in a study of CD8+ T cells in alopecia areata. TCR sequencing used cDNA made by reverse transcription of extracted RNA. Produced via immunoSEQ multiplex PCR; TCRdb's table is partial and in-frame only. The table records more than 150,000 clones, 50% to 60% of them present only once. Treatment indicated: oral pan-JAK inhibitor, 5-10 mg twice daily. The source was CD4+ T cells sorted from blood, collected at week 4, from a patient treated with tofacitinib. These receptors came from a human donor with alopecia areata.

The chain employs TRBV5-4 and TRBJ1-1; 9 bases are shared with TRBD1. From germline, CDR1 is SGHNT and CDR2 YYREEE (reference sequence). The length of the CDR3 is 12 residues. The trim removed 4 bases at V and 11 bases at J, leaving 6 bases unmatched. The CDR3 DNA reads TGTGCCAGCAGCCCACAGGGGGCTGGGGCTTTCTTT. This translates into CASSPQGAGAFF.

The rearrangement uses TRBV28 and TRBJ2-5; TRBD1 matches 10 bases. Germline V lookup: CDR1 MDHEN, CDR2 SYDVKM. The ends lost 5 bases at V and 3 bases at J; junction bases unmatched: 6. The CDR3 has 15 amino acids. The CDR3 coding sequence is TGTGCCAGCAGTCTTGGGACAGGGGTAGAAGAGACCCAGTACTTC. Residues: CASSLGTGVEETQYF.

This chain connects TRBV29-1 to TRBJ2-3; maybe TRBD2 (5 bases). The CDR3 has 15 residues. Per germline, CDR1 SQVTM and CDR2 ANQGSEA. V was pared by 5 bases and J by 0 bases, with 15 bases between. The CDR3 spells CSVFWRRRSTDTQYF. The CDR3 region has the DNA TGCAGCGTTTTTTGGAGGCGCCGCAGCACAGATACGCAGTATTTT.

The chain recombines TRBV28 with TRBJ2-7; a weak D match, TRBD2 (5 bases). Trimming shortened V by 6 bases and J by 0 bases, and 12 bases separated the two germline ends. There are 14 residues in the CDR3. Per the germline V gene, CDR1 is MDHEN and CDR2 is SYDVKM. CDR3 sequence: CASRSLGLSYEQYF. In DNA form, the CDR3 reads TGTGCCAGCAGGTCTCTCGGACTCTCCTACGAGCAGTACTTC.

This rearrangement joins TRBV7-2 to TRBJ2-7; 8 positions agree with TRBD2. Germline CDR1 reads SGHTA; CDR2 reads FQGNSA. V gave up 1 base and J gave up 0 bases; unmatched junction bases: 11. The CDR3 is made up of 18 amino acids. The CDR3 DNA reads TGTGCCAGCAGCTTAGGGCCCATCGGGCGGGGGGCCTCCTACGAGCAGTACTTC. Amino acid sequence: CASSLGPIGRGASYEQYF.

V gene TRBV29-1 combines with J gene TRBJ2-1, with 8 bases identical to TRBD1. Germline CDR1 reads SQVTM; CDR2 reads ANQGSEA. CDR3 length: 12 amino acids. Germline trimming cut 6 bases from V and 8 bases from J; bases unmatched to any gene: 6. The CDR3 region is CSVDDRGDEQFF. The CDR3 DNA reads TGCAGCGTAGACGACAGGGGCGATGAGCAGTTCTTC.

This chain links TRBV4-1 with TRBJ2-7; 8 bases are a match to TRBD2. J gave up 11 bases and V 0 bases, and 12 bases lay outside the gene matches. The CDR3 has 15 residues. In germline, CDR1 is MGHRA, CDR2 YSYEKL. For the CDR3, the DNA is TGCGCCAGCAGCCAAGATGGTCGGGGGGGCCAGTTGAAGTACTTC. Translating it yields CASSQDGRGGQLKYF.

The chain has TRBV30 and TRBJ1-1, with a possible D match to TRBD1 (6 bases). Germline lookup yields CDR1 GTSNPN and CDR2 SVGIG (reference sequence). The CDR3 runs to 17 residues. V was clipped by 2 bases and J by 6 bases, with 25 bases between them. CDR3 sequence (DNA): TGTGCCTGGAGTACAGTGGGGGACATACTAACGGGGGCTGAAGCTTTCTTT. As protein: CAWSTVGDILTGAEAFF.

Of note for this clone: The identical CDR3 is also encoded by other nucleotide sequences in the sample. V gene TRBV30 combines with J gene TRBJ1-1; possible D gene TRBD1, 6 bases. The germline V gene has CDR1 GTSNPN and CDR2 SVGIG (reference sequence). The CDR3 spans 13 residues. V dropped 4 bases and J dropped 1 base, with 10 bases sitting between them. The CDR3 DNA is TGTGCCTGGAATAGGGGGAGGAACACTGAAGCTTTCTTT. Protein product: CAWNRGRNTEAFF.

CDR3 sequence: CASSLSWGAATGELFF. CDR3 DNA sequence: TGTGCCAGCAGTTTATCGTGGGGGGCGGCCACCGGGGAGCTGTTTTTT. The gene calls are TRBV27 and TRBJ2-2; D tentatively reads TRBD1 or TRBD2 (6 bases each). V gave up 0 bases and J gave up 4 bases, with 12 bases separating them. Germline CDR1 MNHEY, CDR2 SMNVEV (reference sequence). The CDR3 totals 16 residues.

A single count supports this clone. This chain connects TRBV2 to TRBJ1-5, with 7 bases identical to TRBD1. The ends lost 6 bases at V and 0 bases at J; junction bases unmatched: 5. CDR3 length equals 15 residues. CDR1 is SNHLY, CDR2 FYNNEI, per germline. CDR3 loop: CASSQGEYSNQPQHF. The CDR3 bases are TGTGCCAGCAGCCAGGGGGAGTATAGCAATCAGCCCCAGCATTTT. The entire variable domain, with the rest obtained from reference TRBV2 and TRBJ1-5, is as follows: EPEVTQTPSHQVTQMGQEVILRCVPISNHLYFYWYRQILGQKVEFLVSFYNNEISEKSEIFDDQFSVERPDGSNFTLKIRSTKLEDSAMYFCASSQGEYSNQPQHFGDGTRLSIL.

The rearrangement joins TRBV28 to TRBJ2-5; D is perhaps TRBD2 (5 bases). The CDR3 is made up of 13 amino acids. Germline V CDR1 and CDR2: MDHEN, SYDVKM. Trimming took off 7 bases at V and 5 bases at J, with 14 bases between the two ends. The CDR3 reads CASTPGRGETQYF. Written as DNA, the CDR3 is TGTGCCAGCACCCCTGGGAGAGGGGAGACCCAGTACTTC.

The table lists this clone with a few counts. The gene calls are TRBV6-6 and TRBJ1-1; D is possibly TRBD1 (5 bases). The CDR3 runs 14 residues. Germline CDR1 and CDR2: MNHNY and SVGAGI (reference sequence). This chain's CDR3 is CAAAVSGGGTEAFF. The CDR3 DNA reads TGTGCAGCAGCAGTTAGCGGGGGAGGGACTGAAGCTTTCTTT.

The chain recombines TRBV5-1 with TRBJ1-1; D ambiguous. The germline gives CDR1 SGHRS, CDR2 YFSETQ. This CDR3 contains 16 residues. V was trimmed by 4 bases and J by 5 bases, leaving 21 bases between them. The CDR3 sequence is CASSLGPWGGGTEAFF. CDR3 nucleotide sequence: TGCGCCAGCAGCCTGGGTCCATGGGGAGGAGGGACTGAAGCTTTCTTT.

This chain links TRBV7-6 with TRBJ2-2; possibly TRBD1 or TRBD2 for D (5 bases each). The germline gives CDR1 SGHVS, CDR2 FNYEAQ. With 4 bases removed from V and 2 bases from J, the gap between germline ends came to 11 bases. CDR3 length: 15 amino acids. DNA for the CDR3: TGTGCCAGCAGCTCCGGGACCGTTAACACCGGGGAGCTGTTTTTT. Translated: CASSSGTVNTGELFF.

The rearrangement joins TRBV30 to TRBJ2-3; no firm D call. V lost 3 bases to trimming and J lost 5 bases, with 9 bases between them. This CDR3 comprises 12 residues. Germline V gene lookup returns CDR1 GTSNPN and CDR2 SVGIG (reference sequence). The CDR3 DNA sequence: TGTGCCTGGAGCGATTATCAAGATACGCAGTATTTT. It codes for CAWSDYQDTQYF.

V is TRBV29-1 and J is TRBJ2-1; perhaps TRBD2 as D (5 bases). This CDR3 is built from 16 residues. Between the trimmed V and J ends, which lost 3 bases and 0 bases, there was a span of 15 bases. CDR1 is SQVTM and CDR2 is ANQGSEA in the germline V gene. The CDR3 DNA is TGCAGCGTTGAGACCTCGGACTCTAGCTCCTACAATGAGCAGTTCTTC. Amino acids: CSVETSDSSSYNEQFF.

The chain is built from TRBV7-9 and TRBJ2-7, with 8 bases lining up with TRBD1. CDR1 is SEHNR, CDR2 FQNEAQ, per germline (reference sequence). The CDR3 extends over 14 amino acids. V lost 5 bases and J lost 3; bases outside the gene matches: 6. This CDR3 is CASSKWDRSYEQYF. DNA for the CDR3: TGTGCCAGCAGCAAGTGGGACAGGAGCTACGAGCAGTACTTC.

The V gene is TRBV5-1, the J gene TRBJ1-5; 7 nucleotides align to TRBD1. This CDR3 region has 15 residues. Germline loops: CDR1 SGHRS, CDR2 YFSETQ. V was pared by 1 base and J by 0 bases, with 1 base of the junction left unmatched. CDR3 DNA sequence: TGCGCCAGCAGCTTGCAGGGGGTTAGCAATCAGCCCCAGCATTTT. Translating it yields CASSLQGVSNQPQHF.

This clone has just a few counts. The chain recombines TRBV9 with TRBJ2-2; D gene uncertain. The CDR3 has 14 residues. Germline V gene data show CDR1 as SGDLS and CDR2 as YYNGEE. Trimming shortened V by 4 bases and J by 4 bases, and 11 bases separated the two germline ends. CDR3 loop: CASSPPYATGELFF. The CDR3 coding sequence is TGTGCCAGCAGCCCGCCGTACGCCACCGGGGAGCTGTTTTTT.

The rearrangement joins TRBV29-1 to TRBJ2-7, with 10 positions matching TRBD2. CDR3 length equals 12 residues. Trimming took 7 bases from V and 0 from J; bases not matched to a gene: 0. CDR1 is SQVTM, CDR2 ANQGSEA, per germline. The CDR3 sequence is CSASGSSYEQYF. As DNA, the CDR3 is TGCAGCGCTAGCGGGAGCTCCTACGAGCAGTACTTC.

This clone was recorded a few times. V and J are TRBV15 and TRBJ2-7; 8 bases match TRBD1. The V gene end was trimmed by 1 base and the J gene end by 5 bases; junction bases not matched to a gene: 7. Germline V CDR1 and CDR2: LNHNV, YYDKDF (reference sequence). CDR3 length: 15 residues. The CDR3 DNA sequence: TGTGCCACCAGCAGAGTGGGACAGGTCTACCACGAGCAGTACTTC. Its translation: CATSRVGQVYHEQYF.

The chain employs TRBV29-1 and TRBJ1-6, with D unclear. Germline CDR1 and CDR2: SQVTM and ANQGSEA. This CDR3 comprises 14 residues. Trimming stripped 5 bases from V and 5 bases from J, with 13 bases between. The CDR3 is CSVRGPVHNSPLHF. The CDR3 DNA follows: TGCAGCGTTCGTGGCCCAGTGCATAATTCACCCCTCCACTTT. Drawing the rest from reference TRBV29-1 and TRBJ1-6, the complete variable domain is SAVISQKPSRDICQRGTSLTIQCQVDSQVTMMFWYRQQPGQSLTLIATANQGSEATYESGFVIDKFPISRPNLTFSTLTVSNMSPEDSSIYLCSVRGPVHNSPLHFGNGTRLTVT.

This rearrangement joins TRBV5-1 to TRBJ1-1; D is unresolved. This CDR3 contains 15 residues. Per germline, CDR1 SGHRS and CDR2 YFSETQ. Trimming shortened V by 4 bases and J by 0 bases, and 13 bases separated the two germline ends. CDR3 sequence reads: CASSPNVGMNTEAFF. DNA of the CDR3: TGCGCCAGCAGCCCGAATGTGGGGATGAACACTGAAGCTTTCTTT.

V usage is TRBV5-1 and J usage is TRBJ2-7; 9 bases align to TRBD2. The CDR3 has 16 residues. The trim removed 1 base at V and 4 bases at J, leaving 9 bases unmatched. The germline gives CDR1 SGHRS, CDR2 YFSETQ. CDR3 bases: TGCGCCAGCAGCTTGCCCCGGGCTAGCGGGGCGTACGAGCAGTACTTC. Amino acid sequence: CASSLPRASGAYEQYF.

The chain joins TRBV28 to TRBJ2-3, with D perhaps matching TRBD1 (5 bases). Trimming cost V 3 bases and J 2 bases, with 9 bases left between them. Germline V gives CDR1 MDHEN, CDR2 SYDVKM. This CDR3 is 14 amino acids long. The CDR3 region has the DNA TGTGCCAGCAGTTTTAGACAGAACACAGATACGCAGTATTTT. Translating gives CASSFRQNTDTQYF.

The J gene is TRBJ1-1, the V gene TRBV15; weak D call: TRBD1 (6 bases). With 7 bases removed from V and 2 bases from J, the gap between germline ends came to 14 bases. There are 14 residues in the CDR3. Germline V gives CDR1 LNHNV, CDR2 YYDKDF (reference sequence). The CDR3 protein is CATTRGHLNTEAFF. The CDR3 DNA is TGTGCCACCACCCGGGGACACCTTAACACTGAAGCTTTCTTT.

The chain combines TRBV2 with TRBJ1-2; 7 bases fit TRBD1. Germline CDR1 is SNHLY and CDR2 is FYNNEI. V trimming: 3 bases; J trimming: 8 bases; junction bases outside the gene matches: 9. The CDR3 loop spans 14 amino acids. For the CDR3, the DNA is TGTGCCAGCAGTGATGGACAGGTCTATAGGGGCTACACCTTC. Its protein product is CASSDGQVYRGYTF.

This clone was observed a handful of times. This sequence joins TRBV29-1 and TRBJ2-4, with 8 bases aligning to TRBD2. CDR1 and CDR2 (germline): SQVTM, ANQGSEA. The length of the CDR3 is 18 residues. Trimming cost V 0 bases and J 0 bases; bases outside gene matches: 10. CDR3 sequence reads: CSVEDKRGTYKAKNIQYF. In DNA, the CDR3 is TGCAGCGTTGAAGATAAGCGGGGGACGTATAAAGCCAAAAACATTCAGTACTTC.